This T cell receptor (beta chain) originates from a study of T cells expressing NK-cell markers. Findings of the study overall: Dominance of the CD3+CD56-NKG2C+ fraction by these clonotypes also held in several donors. A range of about 1.0-7.0% of CD8+ T cells consisted of dominant NKG2C+ clonotypes in 5 or 6 donors.

The CDR3 is 12 amino acids. The germline CDR1 and CDR2 sequences are SGDLS and YYNGEE. Beta-chain TCR cDNA was generated via 5'RACE template switching with UMIs. Each CDR3 protein gets one entry in TCRdb, which reprocessed the 5' RACE reads and gives no DNA. This sample contains 200,000 to 300,000 distinct CDR3 sequences. Concerning this clonotype: Its antigen remains unidentified.

What was sequenced was blood T cells: a sorted CD56 or NKG2C T cell subset, CD4+ or CD8+ T cells, or bulk PBMC T cells (not recorded which). The TCR sequence derives from a woman between 18 and 70 years old in good health. The rearrangement links TRBV9 to TRBJ1-2; TCRdb indicates TRBD1, and absent DNA this call remains unverified. This chain's CDR3 is CASSPGQYGYTF.